The next 10 T cell receptor beta chains were all read from a single sample in a study of CD8+ T cells in alopecia areata. In each case, RNA was isolated and then reverse transcribed into cDNA as the sequencing template. The repertoire was sequenced with immunoSEQ multiplex PCR; TCRdb's copy has only in-frame clones and lacks some. Counted here are about 120,000 clones, around 56% occurring once; the ten biggest clones make up around 0.44%. Treatment specified: oral pan-JAK inhibitor, 5-10 mg twice daily. Source: CD4+ T cells sorted from blood, taken at week 4, from a patient treated with tofacitinib. All receptors come from a human donor with alopecia areata.

The genes are TRBV7-9 and TRBJ1-6, with D perhaps matching TRBD1 (6 bases). CDR1 is SEHNR, CDR2 FQNEAQ, per germline (reference sequence). CDR3 length equals 16 residues. With 4 bases removed from V and 0 bases from J, the gap between germline ends came to 10 bases. Written as DNA, the CDR3 is TGTGCCAGCAGCTCCCAGGGGAGCTCCTATAATTCACCCCTCCACTTT. As protein: CASSSQGSSYNSPLHF.

DNA for the CDR3: TGTGCCAGCAGTGCCAGAGGGAAAACAGCAGAGCAGTACTTC. This codes for CASSARGKTAEQYF. The V call is TRBV25-1, the J call TRBJ2-7; D may be TRBD2 (5 bases). The CDR3 spans 14 residues. V was pared by 4 bases and J by 7 bases, with 17 bases between. Germline V gives CDR1 MGHDK, CDR2 SYGVNS.

Details on this clone: The junction shows a germline mismatch at one end, possibly a read error. The CDR3 DNA sequence: TGCAGCGGTGAAAGGGGACCCACAGATACGCAGTATTTT. Translation gives CSGERGPTDTQYF. The chain recombines TRBV29-1 with TRBJ2-3, with D possibly called TRBD1 or TRBD2 (5 bases each). Looked up from germline, CDR1 is SQVTM and CDR2 is ANQGSEA. This CDR3 contains 13 residues.

This chain's CDR3 is CAWSPMGRTNTEAFF. CDR3 DNA: TGTGCCTGGAGTCCCATGGGCAGGACCAACACTGAAGCTTTCTTT. This chain uses TRBV30 with TRBJ1-1; D remains ambiguous. Trimming removed 2 bases from V and 2 bases from J, with 15 bases in between. Germline-derived CDR1 and CDR2 are GTSNPN and SVGIG (reference sequence). This CDR3 spans 15 amino acids.

The J gene is TRBJ2-1, the V gene TRBV10-3; 10 bases line up with TRBD2. The CDR3 covers 12 residues. From germline, CDR1 is ENHRY and CDR2 SYGVKD. After removal of 5 bases from V and 12 bases from J, the junction contained 4 bases not matched to a gene. The CDR3 nucleotides are TGTGCCATCAGTCCCTTAGCGGGGGGGCAGTTCTTC. As protein: CAISPLAGGQFF.

This clone appeared a few times. J is TRBJ2-3 and V is TRBV13, with 11 bases fitting TRBD2. The CDR3 is 14 residues long. CDR1 and CDR2 from the germline V gene are PRHDT and FYEKMQ (reference sequence). V lost 3 bases to trimming and J lost 6 bases; unmatched junction nucleotides: 2. This chain's CDR3 is CASSFASGRDTQYF. In DNA, the CDR3 is TGTGCCAGCAGCTTCGCTAGCGGGAGGGATACGCAGTATTTT.

V gene TRBV5-1 combines with J gene TRBJ2-5; either TRBD1 or TRBD2 may supply D (5 bases each). V was shortened by 3 bases and J by 5 bases, with 14 bases between the two germline ends. This CDR3 has 14 residues. Germline V CDR1 and CDR2: SGHRS, YFSETQ. The CDR3 here is CASSSGTKGETQYF. Here the CDR3 DNA reads TGCGCCAGCAGCTCCGGGACCAAAGGGGAGACCCAGTACTTC.

The gene calls are TRBV29-1 and TRBJ2-1; 7 positions agree with TRBD1. The germline CDR1 and CDR2 sequences are SQVTM and ANQGSEA. Unmatched junction bases numbered 2, after V lost 6 bases and J lost 6 bases. This CDR3 is built from 11 residues. The CDR3, as DNA: TGCAGCGTGACAGGGTTCAATGAGCAGTTCTTC. As protein: CSVTGFNEQFF.

This rearrangement joins TRBV9 to TRBJ1-4; a possible D gene is TRBD1 (5 bases). Per the germline V gene, CDR1 is SGDLS and CDR2 is YYNGEE. The CDR3 runs to 15 residues. V lost 1 base and J 0 bases, leaving 7 bases between the germline ends. CDR3 sequence (DNA): TGTGCCAGCAGCGTAAGGGGTGCAACTAATGAAAAACTGTTTTTT. It translates to CASSVRGATNEKLFF.

The chain has TRBV6-5 and TRBJ2-7; a possible D gene is TRBD2 (6 bases). Germline assignment: CDR1 MNHEY and CDR2 SVGAGI. V was trimmed by 0 bases and J by 3 bases, leaving 12 bases between them. The CDR3 contains 15 residues. The CDR3 protein is CASSYSGAGYYEQYF. The CDR3 nucleotides read TGTGCCAGCAGTTACTCGGGCGCGGGATACTACGAGCAGTACTTC.